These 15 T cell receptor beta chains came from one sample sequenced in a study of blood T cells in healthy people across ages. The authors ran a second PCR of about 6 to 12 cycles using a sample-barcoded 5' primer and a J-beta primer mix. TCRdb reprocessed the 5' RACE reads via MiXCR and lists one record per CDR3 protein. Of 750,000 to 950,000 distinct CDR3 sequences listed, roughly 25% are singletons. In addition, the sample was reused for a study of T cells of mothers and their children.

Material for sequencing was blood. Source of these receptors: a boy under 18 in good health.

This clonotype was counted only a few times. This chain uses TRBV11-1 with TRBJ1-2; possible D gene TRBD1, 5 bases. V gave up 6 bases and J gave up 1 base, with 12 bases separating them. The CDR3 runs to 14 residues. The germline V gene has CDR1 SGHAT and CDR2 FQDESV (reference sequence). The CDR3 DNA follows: TGTGCCAGCAGTGCCCCGAGGGGTAACTATGGCTACACCTTC. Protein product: CASSAPRGNYGYTF.

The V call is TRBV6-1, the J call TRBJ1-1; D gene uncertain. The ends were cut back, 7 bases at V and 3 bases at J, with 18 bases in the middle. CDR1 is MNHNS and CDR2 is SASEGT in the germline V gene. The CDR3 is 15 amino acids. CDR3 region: CASTIHPSRDTEAFF. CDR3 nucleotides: TGTGCCAGCACTATACATCCATCTCGAGACACTGAAGCTTTCTTT.

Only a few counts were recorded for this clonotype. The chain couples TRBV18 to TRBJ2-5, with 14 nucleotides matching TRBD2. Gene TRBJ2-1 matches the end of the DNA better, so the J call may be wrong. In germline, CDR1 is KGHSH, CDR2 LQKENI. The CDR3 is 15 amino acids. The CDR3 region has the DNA TGTGCCAGCTCACCCGGACTAGCGGGGGGCCAATTACAGTTCTTC. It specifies CASSPGLAGGQLQFF.

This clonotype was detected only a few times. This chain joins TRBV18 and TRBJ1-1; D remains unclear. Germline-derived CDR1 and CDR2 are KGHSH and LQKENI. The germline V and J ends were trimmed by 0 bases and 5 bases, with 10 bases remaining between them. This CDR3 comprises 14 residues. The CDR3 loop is CASSPPYGRTEAFF. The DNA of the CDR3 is TGTGCCAGCTCACCACCGTACGGGCGAACTGAAGCTTTCTTT.

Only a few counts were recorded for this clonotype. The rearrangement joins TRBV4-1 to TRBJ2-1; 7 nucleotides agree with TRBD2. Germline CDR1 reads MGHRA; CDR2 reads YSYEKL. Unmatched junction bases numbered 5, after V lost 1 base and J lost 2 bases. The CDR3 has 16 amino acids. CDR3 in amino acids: CASSQGGGVAYNEQFF. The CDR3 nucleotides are TGCGCCAGCAGCCAAGGGGGAGGGGTCGCCTACAATGAGCAGTTCTTC.

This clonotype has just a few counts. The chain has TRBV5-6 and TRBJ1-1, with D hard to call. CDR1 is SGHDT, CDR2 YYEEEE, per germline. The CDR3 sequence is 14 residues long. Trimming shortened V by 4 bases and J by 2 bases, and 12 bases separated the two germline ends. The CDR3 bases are TGTGCCAGCAGCCCTCCCGGGCGCAACACTGAAGCTTTCTTT. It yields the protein CASSPPGRNTEAFF.

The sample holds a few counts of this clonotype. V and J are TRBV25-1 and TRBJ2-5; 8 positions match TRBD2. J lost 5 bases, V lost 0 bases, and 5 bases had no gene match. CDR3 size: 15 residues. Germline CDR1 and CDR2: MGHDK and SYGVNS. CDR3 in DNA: TGTGCCAGCAGTGAATACGGGGGGGCCGCCGAGACCCAGTACTTC. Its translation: CASSEYGGAAETQYF.

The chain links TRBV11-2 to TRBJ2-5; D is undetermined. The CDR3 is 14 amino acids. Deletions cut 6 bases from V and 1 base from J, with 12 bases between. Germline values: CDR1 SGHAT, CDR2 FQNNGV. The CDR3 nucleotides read TGTGCCAGCAGTCCAAGGTGGGTCCAAGAGACCCAGTACTTC. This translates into CASSPRWVQETQYF.

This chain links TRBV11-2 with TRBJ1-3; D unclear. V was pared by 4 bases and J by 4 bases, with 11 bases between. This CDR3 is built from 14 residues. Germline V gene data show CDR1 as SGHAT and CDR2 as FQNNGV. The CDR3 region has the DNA TGTGCCAGCAGCTCCTACGGGTCGGGAAACACCATATATTTT. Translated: CASSSYGSGNTIYF.

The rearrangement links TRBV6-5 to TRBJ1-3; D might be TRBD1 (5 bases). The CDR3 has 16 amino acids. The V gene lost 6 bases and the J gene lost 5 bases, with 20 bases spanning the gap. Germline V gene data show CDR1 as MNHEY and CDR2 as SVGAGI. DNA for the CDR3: TGTGCCAGCAGCAACCAGATATGGCAGGGAAGAAACACCATATATTTT. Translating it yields CASSNQIWQGRNTIYF.

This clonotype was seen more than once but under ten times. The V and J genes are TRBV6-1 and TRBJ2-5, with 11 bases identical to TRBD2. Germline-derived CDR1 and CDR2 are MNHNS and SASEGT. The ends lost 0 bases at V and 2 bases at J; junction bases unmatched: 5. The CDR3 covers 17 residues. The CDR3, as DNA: TGTGCCAGCAGTGAAGCGCTAATAGCGGGGGGGCAAGAGACCCAGTACTTC. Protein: CASSEALIAGGQETQYF.

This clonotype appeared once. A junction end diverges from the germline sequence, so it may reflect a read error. Here the CDR3 DNA reads TGCGCCAGCAGCCAGGGGGTCGTGGGGGCAAATCAGACCCAGCATTTT. This codes for CASSQGVVGANQTQHF. This chain joins TRBV4-1 and TRBJ1-5; a weak D match, TRBD1 (6 bases). The CDR3 spans 16 residues. CDR1 and CDR2 (germline): MGHRA, YSYEKL.

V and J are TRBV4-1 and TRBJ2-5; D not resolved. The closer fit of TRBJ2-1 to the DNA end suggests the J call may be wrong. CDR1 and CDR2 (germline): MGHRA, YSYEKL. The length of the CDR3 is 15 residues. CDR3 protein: CASSPRVWLVTEQFF. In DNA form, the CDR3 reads TGCGCCAGCAGCCCCCGAGTGTGGCTAGTCACTGAGCAGTTCTTC.

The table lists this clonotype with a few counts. The CDR3 DNA sequence: TGTGCCAGCAGCGTCGGGGACCGGGGCTACGAGCAGTACTTC. Encoded protein: CASSVGDRGYEQYF. The V and J genes are TRBV9 and TRBJ2-7; the D gene could be TRBD1 or TRBD2 (5 bases each). CDR1 SGDLS and CDR2 YYNGEE come from the germline V gene. Trimming shortened V by 2 bases and J by 3 bases, and 12 bases separated the two germline ends. The CDR3 runs 14 residues. The full variable domain, rest sourced from reference TRBV9 and TRBJ2-7, is DSGVTQTPKHLITATGQRVTLRCSPRSGDLSVYWYQQSLDQGLQFLIQYYNGEERAKGNILERFSAQQFPDLHSELNLSSLELGDSALYFCASSVGDRGYEQYFGPGTRLTVT.

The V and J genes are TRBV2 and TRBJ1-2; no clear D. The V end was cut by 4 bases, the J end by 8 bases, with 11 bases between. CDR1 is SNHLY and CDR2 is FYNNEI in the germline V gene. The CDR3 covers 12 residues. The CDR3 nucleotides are TGTGCCAGCAGTGCTTCGACGTTCGGCTACACCTTC. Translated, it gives CASSASTFGYTF.